Only a few counts were recorded for the clone carrying this TCR beta chain. These data come from a study of blood T cells in healthy people across ages. A second about 7 to 12 cycle PCR used barcoded and J-beta primers. TCRdb reprocessed the 5' RACE reads via MiXCR and lists one record per CDR3 protein. Found here are 660,000 or so distinct CDR3 sequences, around three fifths of them singletons; the top ten hold more than 35%. The clonotype originates from a man aged 60 to 69 in good health. Sequencing was performed on blood.

The CDR3 spells CASSLGWGQGAYEQYF. For the CDR3, the DNA is TGTGCCAGCAGCTTAGGGTGGGGACAGGGGGCGTACGAGCAGTACTTC. V usage is TRBV7-2 and J usage is TRBJ2-7; 12 bases agree with TRBD1. This CDR3 is 16 amino acids long. V trimming: 1 base; J trimming: 4 bases; junction bases outside the gene matches: 5. Germline values: CDR1 SGHTA, CDR2 FQGNSA.